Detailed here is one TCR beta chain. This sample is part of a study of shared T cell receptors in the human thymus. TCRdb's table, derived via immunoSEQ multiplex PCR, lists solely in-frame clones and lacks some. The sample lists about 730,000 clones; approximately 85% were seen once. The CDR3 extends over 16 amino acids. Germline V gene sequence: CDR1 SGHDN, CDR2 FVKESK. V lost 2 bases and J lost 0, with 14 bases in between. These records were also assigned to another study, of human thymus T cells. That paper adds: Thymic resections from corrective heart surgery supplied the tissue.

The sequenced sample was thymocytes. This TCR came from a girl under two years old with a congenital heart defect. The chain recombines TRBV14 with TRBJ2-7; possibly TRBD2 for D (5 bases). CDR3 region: CASSQISVGSSYEQYF. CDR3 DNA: TGTGCCAGCAGCCAAATCTCTGTGGGGAGCTCCTACGAGCAGTACTTC.